The source of this T cell receptor (beta chain) is a study of T cells in localized non-small cell lung cancer. General study results and limits: Detection in adjacent lung was observed for a median around 55 of the top 100 tumor clones. Clonality peaked in uninvolved adjacent lung rather than tumor.

Notes on this clone: Its specificity is unknown.

Repertoires were generated with immunoSEQ multiplex PCR, while TCRdb's copy carries only in-frame clones and drops some. Of over 15,000 clones in the sample, about 91% were seen once. The germline CDR1 and CDR2 sequences are SNHLY and FYNNEI. The CDR3 runs 15 residues. The sequenced sample was peripheral blood, obtained before any cancer treatment. This sequence originates from a female donor of 60 years or more with stage III squamous cell lung carcinoma. The chain carries TRBV2 and TRBJ2-5; 10 nucleotides match TRBD2. The tail of the sequence fits TRBJ2-7 better, so the J call may be wrong. The chain's CDR3 is CASSEESGRAYEQYF. The CDR3 nucleotides are TGTGCCAGCAGTGAAGAGAGCGGGAGGGCCTACGAGCAGTACTTC.